This entry features one T cell receptor (beta chain) sequence. Via MiXCR, TCRdb re-called the 5' RACE reads, giving one row per CDR3 protein. The sample has around 300,000 distinct CDR3 sequences, 15% to 20% seen once. The data were obtained in a study of T-cell memory formation after mild COVID-19. The specimen was PBMCs or a T cell subset sorted from them (not recorded which). This TCR derives from a man aged 18-30 years who had mild COVID-19 (a few samples of this study predate the infection). Cell type and time point are not known.

The CDR3 sequence: CASSPGEGQKAFF. In DNA form, the CDR3 reads TGCGCCAGCAGCCCCGGGGAGGGACAGAAAGCTTTCTTT. The rearrangement uses TRBV4-1 and TRBJ1-1; 7 bases agree with TRBD1. The CDR3 loop spans 13 amino acids. V shed 4 bases, J shed 9 bases, and the junction held 8 bases outside the gene matches. The germline V gene encodes CDR1 MGHRA and CDR2 YSYEKL.